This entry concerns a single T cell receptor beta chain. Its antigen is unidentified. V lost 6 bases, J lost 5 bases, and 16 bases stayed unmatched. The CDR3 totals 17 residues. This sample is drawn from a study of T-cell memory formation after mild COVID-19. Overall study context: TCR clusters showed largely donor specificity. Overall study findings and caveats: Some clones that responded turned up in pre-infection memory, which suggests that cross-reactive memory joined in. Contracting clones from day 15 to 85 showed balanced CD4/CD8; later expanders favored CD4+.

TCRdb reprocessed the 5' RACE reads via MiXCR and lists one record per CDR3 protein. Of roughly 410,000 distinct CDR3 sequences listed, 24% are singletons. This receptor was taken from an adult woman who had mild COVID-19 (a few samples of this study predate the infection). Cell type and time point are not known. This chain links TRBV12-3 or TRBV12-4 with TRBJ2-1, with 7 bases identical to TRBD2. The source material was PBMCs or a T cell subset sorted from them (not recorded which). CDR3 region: CASRLAPLFGRNNEQFF. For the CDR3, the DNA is TGTGCCAGCAGATTGGCCCCTCTCTTCGGGAGGAACAATGAGCAGTTCTTC.